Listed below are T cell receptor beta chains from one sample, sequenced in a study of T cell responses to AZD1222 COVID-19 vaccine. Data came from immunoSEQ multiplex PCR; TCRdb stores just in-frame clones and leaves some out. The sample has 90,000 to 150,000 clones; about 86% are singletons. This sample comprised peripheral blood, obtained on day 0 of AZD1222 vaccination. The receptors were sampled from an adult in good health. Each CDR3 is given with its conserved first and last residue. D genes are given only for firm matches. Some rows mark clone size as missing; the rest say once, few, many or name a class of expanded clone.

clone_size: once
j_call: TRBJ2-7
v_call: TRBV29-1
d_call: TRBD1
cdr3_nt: TGCAGCGTGCGGACAGGGAGCGAGCAGTACTTC
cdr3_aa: CSVRTGSEQYF

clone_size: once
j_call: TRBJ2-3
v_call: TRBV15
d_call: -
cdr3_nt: TGTGCCACCAGCAGAGATCGGACGGATACGCAGTATTTT
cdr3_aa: CATSRDRTDTQYF

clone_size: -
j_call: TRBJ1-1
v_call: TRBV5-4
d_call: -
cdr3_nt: TGTGCCAGCAGTAAGAACACTGAAGCTTTCTTT
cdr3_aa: CASSKNTEAFF

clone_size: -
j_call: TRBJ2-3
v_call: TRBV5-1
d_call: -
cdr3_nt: TGCGCCAGCAGTGTCCAGGGTATCACAGATACGCAGTATTTT
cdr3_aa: CASSVQGITDTQYF

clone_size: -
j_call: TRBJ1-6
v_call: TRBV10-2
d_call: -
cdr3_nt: TGCGCCAGCAGTGTTGGAGGCTCACCCCTCCACTTT
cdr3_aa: CASSVGGSPLHF

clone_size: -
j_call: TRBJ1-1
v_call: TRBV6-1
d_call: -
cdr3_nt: TGTGCCAGCAGTGAATCAGGGCTGGTGGCTTTCTTT
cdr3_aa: CASSESGLVAFF

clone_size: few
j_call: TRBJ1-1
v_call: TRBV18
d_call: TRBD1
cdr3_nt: TGTGCCAGCTCACCACAGGGGGCAGGTGGCACTGAAGCTTTCTTT
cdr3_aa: CASSPQGAGGTEAFF

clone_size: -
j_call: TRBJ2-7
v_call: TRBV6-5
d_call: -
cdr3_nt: TGTGCCAGCAGTCCCGGGAGTTTCTCCTACGAGCAGTACTTC
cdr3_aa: CASSPGSFSYEQYF

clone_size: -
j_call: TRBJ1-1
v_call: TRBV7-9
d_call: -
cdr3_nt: TGTGCCAGCAGCTTATCAGAAAACACTGAAGCTTTCTTT
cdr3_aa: CASSLSENTEAFF

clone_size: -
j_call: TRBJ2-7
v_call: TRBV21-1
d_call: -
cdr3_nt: TGTGCCAGCAGGGTAAGATACCCAGGGTCCTACGAGCAGTACTTC
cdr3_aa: CASRVRYPGSYEQYF

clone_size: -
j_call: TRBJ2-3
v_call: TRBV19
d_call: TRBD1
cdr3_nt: TGTGCCAGTAGTAGGGGGACAGGGGCATCAGATACGCAGTATTTT
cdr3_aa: CASSRGTGASDTQYF

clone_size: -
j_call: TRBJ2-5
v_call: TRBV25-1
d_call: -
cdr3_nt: TGTGCCAGCAGTCCCCCGGGACCCCAAGAGACCCAGTACTTC
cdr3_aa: CASSPPGPQETQYF

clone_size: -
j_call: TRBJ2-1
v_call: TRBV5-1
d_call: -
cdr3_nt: TGCGCCAGCAGCTTGGTGGCCGGGTCGAATGAGCAGTTCTTC
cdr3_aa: CASSLVAGSNEQFF

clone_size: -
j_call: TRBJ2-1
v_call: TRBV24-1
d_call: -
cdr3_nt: TGTGCCACCGCCGCTCCGGGGTACAATGAGCAGTTCTTC
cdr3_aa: CATAAPGYNEQFF

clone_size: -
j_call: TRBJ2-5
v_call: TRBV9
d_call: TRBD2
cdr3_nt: TGTGCCAGCAGCGTAGCGGGTAGCGGGGAAGAGACCCAGTACTTC
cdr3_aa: CASSVAGSGEETQYF

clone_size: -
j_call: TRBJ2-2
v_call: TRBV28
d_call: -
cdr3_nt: TGTGCCAGCAGTCCCCCCGGTGGGTATGGAAACACCGGGGAGCTGTTTTTT
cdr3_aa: CASSPPGGYGNTGELFF

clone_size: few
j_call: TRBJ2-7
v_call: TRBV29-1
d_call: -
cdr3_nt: TGCAGCGTTGGAGGGAGACGGGGCTACGAGCAGTACTTC
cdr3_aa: CSVGGRRGYEQYF

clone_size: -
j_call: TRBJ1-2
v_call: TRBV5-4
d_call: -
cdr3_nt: TGTGCCAGCAGCTTGGGGATGGGCTACACCTTC
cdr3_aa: CASSLGMGYTF

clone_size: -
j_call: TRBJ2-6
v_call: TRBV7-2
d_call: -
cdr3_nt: TGTGCCAGCAGCTTAATGACCACAACTGGGGCCAACGTCCTGACTTTC
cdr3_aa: CASSLMTTTGANVLTF